Following are 7 T cell receptor beta chains from one sample sequenced in a study of control samples from healthy donors and cancer patients. The table came from immunoSEQ multiplex PCR; TCRdb's copy has only in-frame clones and leaves some out. The table has roughly 51,000 clones, approximately 89% seen once. The sample was PBMCs. The receptors were sampled from a man aged 35 to 55 with colorectal cancer.

This clone was picked up one time. The chain couples TRBV18 to TRBJ2-5; D remains unclear. Germline-derived CDR1 and CDR2 are KGHSH and LQKENI. This CDR3 has 13 residues. Trimming stripped 3 bases from V and 2 bases from J, with 7 bases between. The CDR3 reads CASSPVEQETQYF. CDR3 sequence (DNA): TGTGCCAGCTCACCGGTAGAACAAGAGACCCAGTACTTC.

This chain connects TRBV20-1 to TRBJ2-3; 11 nucleotides match TRBD2. This CDR3 spans 16 amino acids. V shed 3 bases and J 0 bases; nucleotides not matched to a gene: 5. Germline V gives CDR1 DFQATT, CDR2 SNEGSKA (reference sequence). CDR3 bases: TGCAGTGCTAGTGGGACTAGCGGTACTAGCACAGATACGCAGTATTTT. This sequence encodes CSASGTSGTSTDTQYF.

CDR3 protein: CASSPPGGGYGYTF. CDR3 in DNA: TGTGCCAGCAGTCCCCCGGGAGGGGGCTATGGCTACACCTTC. The chain recombines TRBV27 with TRBJ1-2; D perhaps matches TRBD1 (6 bases). Germline lookup yields CDR1 MNHEY and CDR2 SMNVEV (reference sequence). V was pared by 5 bases and J by 4 bases, with 14 bases between. This CDR3 is built from 14 residues.

The rearrangement joins TRBV10-3 to TRBJ1-1; TRBD1 is a possible D gene (6 bases). The ends were cut back, 7 bases at V and 0 bases at J, with 6 bases in the middle. The CDR3 extends over 12 amino acids. The germline V gene encodes CDR1 ENHRY and CDR2 SYGVKD. The CDR3 protein is CAITGVNTEAFF. CDR3 bases: TGTGCCATCACAGGGGTGAACACTGAAGCTTTCTTT.

The chain links TRBV24-1 to TRBJ2-7, with 7 bases that match TRBD2. The junction had 6 bases not matched to a gene; V was cut back by 5 bases and J by 3 bases. The CDR3 has 14 residues. Germline values: CDR1 KGHDR, CDR2 SFDVKD. In DNA, the CDR3 is TGTGCCACCAGTGTAAGCGGGGATTACTACGAGCAGTACTTC. Its protein is CATSVSGDYYEQYF.

This chain joins TRBV2 and TRBJ1-2; 8 bases are shared with TRBD1. Losses at the gene ends were 3 bases for V and 7 bases for J; bases not matched to a gene: 4. CDR3 length equals 13 residues. Germline V gene lookup returns CDR1 SNHLY and CDR2 FYNNEI. The CDR3 protein is CASSEDRAFGYTF. The CDR3 coding sequence is TGTGCCAGCAGTGAGGACAGGGCCTTTGGCTACACCTTC.

Regarding this clone: The same CDR3 also results from other DNA sequences found in this sample. CDR3 amino acids: CSVSEGYTF. The CDR3 DNA reads as TGCAGCGTTTCAGAGGGCTACACCTTC. V gene TRBV29-1 combines with J gene TRBJ1-2; D gene uncertain. Trimming removed 5 bases at V and 8 bases at J, with 6 bases between. The length of the CDR3 is 9 residues. From germline, CDR1 is SQVTM and CDR2 ANQGSEA.